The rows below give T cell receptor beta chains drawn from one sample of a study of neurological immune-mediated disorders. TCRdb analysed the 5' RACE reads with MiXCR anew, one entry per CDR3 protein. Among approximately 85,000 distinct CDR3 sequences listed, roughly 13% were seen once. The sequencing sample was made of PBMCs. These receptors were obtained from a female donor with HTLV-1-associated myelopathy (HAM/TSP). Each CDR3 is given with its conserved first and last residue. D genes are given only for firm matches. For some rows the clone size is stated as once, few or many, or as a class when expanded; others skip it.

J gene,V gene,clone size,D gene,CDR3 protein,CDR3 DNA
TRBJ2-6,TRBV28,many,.,CASSPGDSGANVLTF,TGTGCCAGCAGCCCCGGAGACTCTGGGGCCAACGTCCTGACTTTC
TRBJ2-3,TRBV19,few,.,CASTVSGGSQYF,TGTGCCAGTACGGTCTCCGGGGGATCGCAGTATTTT
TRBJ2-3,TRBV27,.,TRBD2,CASRKRISQGLAVPDTQYF,TGTGCCAGCAGGAAAAGGATCTCCCAGGGACTAGCGGTGCCAGATACGCAGTATTTT
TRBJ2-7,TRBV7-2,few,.,CASSYTAANYEQYF,TGTGCCAGCAGCTACACAGCTGCGAACTACGAGCAGTACTTC
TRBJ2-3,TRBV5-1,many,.,CASGRDYTDTQYF,TGCGCCAGCGGGCGGGATTACACAGATACGCAGTATTTT
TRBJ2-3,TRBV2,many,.,CASELDTQYF,TGTGCCAGCGAGCTAGATACGCAGTATTTT
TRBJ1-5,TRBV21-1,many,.,CASSRERPVSNQPQHF,TGTGCCAGCAGCCGCGAAAGACCGGTAAGCAATCAGCCCCAGCATTTT
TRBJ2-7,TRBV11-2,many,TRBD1,CASSLDLDRRYYEQYF,TGTGCCAGCAGCTTAGATTTGGACAGGCGATACTACGAGCAGTACTTC
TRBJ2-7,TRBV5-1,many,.,CASREAGMANSEQYF,TGCGCCAGCAGGGAGGCCGGGATGGCCAACTCCGAGCAGTACTTC
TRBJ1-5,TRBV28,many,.,CASSRSGMGDQPQHF,TGTGCCAGCAGTCGCTCAGGGATGGGTGATCAGCCCCAGCATTTT
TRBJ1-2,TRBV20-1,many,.,CSARNANYGYTF,TGCAGTGCTAGGAACGCCAACTATGGCTACACCTTC
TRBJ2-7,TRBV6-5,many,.,CASSYQASRGEQYF,TGTGCCAGCAGTTACCAAGCCTCCCGGGGGGAGCAGTACTTC
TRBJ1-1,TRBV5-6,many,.,CASSGGGGYGEAFF,TGTGCCAGCAGCGGAGGGGGTGGGTATGGAGAAGCTTTCTTT
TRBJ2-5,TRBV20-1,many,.,CSGLGTIKSETQYF,TGCAGTGGCCTGGGGACCATCAAGAGCGAGACCCAGTACTTC
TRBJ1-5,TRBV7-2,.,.,CASSLGRVSNQPQHF,TGTGCCAGCAGCTTAGGGAGAGTTAGCAATCAGCCCCAGCATTTT
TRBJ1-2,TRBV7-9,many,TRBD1,CASSWGTGSLYGYTF,TGTGCCAGCAGCTGGGGGACAGGCTCTCTCTATGGCTACACCTTC
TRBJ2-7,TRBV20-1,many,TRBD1,CSALRTGEAYEQYF,TGCAGTGCGCTTCGGACAGGGGAGGCCTACGAGCAGTACTTC
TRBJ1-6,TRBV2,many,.,CASSDEQGNSPLHF,TGTGCCAGCAGTGACGAACAGGGTAATTCACCCCTCCACTTT
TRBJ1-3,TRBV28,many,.,CASSFYGQLVANHSGNTIYF,TGTGCCAGCAGCTTTTATGGCCAGCTCGTCGCTAACCACTCTGGAAACACCATATATTTT
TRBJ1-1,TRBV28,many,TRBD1,CASSYDREGAEAFF,TGTGCCAGCAGTTATGACAGGGAAGGAGCTGAAGCTTTCTTT
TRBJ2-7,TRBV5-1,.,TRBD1,CASSSTGTVSYEQYF,TGCGCCAGCAGCTCCACCGGGACAGTCTCCTACGAGCAGTACTTC
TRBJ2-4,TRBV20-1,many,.,CSASRGSKNIQYF,TGCAGTGCTTCTAGGGGATCCAAAAACATTCAGTACTTC
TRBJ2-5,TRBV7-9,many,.,CASSLSSETQYF,TGTGCCAGCAGCTTAAGTAGTGAGACCCAGTACTTC
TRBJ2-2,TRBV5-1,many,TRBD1,CASSSTGDPGELFF,TGCGCCAGCAGCTCGACAGGGGATCCCGGGGAGCTGTTTTTT
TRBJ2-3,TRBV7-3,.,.,CASSSNRDTQYF,TGTGCCAGCAGCTCTAACAGAGATACGCAGTATTTT
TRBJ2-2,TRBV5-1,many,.,CASSLPVSGGELFF,TGCGCCAGCAGCCTCCCTGTATCAGGCGGGGAGCTGTTTTTT
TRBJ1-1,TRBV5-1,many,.,CASSLGVSSAEAFF,TGCGCCAGCAGCTTGGGGGTTAGTTCTGCTGAAGCTTTCTTT
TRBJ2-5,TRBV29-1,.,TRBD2,CSAGGTFQETQYF,TGCAGCGCGGGAGGGACCTTCCAAGAGACCCAGTACTTC
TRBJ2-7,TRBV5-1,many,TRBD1,CASSSGTGAEQYF,TGCGCCAGCAGCTCCGGGACAGGGGCCGAGCAGTACTTC
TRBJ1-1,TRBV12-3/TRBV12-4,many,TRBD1,CASRGQGAKTEAFF,TGTGCCAGCAGGGGACAGGGGGCGAAGACTGAAGCTTTCTTT
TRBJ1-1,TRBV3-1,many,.,CASSQGGLEAFF,TGTGCCAGCAGCCAAGGAGGTCTTGAAGCTTTCTTT
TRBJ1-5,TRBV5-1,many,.,CASSLDQYQPQHF,TGCGCCAGCAGCTTGGACCAATATCAGCCCCAGCATTTT
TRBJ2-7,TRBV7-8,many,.,CASSLGGGQGPQYF,TGTGCCAGCAGCTTAGGGGGGGGGCAGGGGCCGCAGTACTTC
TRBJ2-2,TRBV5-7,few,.,CASSLYRPNGELFF,TGTGCCAGCAGCTTGTACAGGCCCAACGGGGAGCTGTTTTTT
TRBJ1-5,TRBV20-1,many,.,CSASWPGRGQPQHF,TGCAGTGCTAGCTGGCCAGGGCGAGGGCAGCCCCAGCATTTT
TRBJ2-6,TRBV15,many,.,CATSNLGTGANVLTF,TGTGCCACCAGTAATCTCGGGACTGGGGCCAACGTCCTGACTTTC
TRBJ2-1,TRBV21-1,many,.,CASSKERDRHSSYNEQFF,TGTGCCAGCAGCAAAGAGAGGGACAGACACAGCTCCTACAATGAGCAGTTCTTC
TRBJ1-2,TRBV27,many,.,CASSLGGQSVLYGYTF,TGTGCCAGCAGTTTAGGAGGACAATCCGTCCTCTATGGCTACACCTTC
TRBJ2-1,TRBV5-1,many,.,CASSLDPGSHEQFF,TGCGCCAGCAGCTTGGACCCGGGGTCCCACGAGCAGTTCTTC
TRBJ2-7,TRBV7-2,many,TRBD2,CASSSGSGPYEQYF,TGTGCCAGCAGCTCGGGTAGCGGGCCCTACGAGCAGTACTTC
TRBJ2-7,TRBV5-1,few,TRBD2,CASTPSLAAPHEQYF,TGCGCCAGCACCCCCTCACTAGCGGCTCCCCACGAGCAGTACTTC
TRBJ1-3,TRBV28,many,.,CASTLAGSGNTIYF,TGTGCCAGCACCCTCGCGGGCTCTGGAAACACCATATATTTT
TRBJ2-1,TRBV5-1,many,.,CASSPRNYNEQFF,TGCGCCAGCAGCCCGCGAAATTACAATGAGCAGTTCTTC
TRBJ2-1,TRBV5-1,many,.,CASSLVGRDNEQFF,TGCGCCAGCAGCTTGGTTGGCAGAGACAATGAGCAGTTCTTC
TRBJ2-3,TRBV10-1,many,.,CASSAQQGSTDTQYF,TGCGCCAGCTCAGCCCAGCAGGGGAGCACAGATACGCAGTATTTT